This paragraph covers one T cell receptor beta chain sequence. This clonotype was counted at least ten times. Its target antigen remains unknown. Base qualities are missing; no much larger clone stands one base away. The data are from a study of response to subunit inactivated influenza vaccine (dated by TCRdb to between 2018 and 2020). Regarding the complete study: Deep quantitative T cell receptor repertoire profiling was used in the study to track responses to a trivalent subunit inactivated influenza vaccine.

Broad study findings and their caveats: The authors proposed that each seasonal influenza vaccination may bring in only a limited number of new T cells.

A distance of 12 bases separates the germline ends of V and J, which lose 5 bases and 4 bases respectively. The CDR3 sequence holds 14 residues, the cysteine and phenylalanine included. The retained sequence is limited to the CDR3, 42 bases, with the frame set at the first base. For CDR1 and CDR2, the germline V gene lists MNHEY and SVGAGI. The library relied on RT-PCR. The sequencing machine was an Illumina HiSeq 2500. TCRdb reworked the public reads: Q25 trimming with fastp, MiXCR clone assembly, productive beta chains retained. Here each entry gathers all rows of one CDR3 protein and keeps the most common genes and DNA. In all, the sample holds more than 200,000 distinct CDR3 sequences, and 10% to 15% of those were seen once. Of the sample, under 10% falls within the top ten clones.

The sequence is built from TRBV6-5 and TRBJ1-5, with no confident D gene call. Sample: non-naive T cells sorted from PBMCs, taken approximately 15 days before vaccination. The label giving this sample's cell subset or site can be read as: memory T cell fraction. The receptor was isolated from a middle-aged man who received an inactivated influenza vaccine. Donor details come from another sample of the same person, matched by shared clones. The CDR3 region: CASSPSIKNQPQHF. The bases are TGTGCCAGCAGTCCCTCGATAAAAAATCAGCCCCAGCATTTT.